The clone carrying this T cell receptor beta chain was detected only once. The sample comes from a study of technical replicates of blood from a handful of donors. Sequencing used immunoSEQ multiplex PCR; TCRdb keeps in-frame clones, though not all of them. The sample holds almost 90,000 clones, just under 95% seen once. Losses at the gene ends were 3 bases for V and 5 bases for J; bases not matched to a gene: 12. The CDR3 totals 16 residues. Germline CDR1 and CDR2: KGHSH and LQKENI. The chain employs TRBV18 and TRBJ2-7, with TRBD1 matching 8 bases. The sequence was obtained from a human donor in good health. Specimen: T cells isolated from PBMCs. The CDR3 nucleotides read TGTGCCAGCTCACCTCGGCAGGGGGCTAGGTCGAACGAGCAGTACTTC. It is translated as CASSPRQGARSNEQYF.